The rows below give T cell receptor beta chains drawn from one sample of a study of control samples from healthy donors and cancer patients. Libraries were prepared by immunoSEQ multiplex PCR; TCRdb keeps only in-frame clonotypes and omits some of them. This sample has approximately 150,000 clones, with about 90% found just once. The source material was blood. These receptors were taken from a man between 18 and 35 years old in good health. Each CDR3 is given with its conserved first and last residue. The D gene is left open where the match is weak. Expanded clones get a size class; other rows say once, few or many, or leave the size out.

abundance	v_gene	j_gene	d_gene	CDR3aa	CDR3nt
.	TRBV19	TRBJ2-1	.	CASSIDRQGNEQFF	TGTGCCAGTAGTATAGACCGCCAAGGCAATGAGCAGTTCTTC
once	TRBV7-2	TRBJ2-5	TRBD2	CASSLVSGGETQYF	TGTGCCAGCAGCTTAGTTTCGGGGGGGGAGACCCAGTACTTC
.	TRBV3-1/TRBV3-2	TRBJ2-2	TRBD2	CASSPRTSGGETGELFF	TGTGCCAGCAGCCCCCGGACTAGCGGGGGGGAAACCGGGGAGCTGTTTTTT
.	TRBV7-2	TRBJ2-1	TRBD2	CASSLDPPGLAGNEQFF	TGTGCCAGCAGCTTAGACCCCCCGGGACTAGCCGGCAATGAGCAGTTCTTC
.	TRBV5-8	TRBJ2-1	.	CASRAGHLVGNEQFF	TGTGCCAGCAGGGCTGGACACCTCGTCGGGAATGAGCAGTTCTTC
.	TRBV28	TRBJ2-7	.	CASSLDGGREQYF	TGTGCCAGCAGTTTAGATGGGGGGCGCGAGCAGTACTTC
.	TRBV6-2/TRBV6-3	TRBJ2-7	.	CASSLTVRYEQYF	TGTGCCAGCAGTTTGACAGTTCGCTACGAGCAGTACTTC
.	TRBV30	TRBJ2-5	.	CAWTVAQETQYF	TGTGCCTGGACCGTGGCCCAAGAGACCCAGTACTTC
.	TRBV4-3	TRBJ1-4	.	CASSQDRLVNEKLFF	TGCGCCAGCAGCCAAGATAGACTAGTTAATGAAAAACTGTTTTTT
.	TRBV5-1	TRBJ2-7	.	CASSLSLGTEQYF	TGCGCCAGCAGCTTGAGTTTAGGGACCGAGCAGTACTTC
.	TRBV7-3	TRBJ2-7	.	CASSSSPQGRTYF	TGTGCCAGCAGCTCGAGTCCCCAGGGTAGAACGTACTTC
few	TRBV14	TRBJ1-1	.	CASSSLTGIGLEAFF	TGTGCCAGCAGCTCCCTGACAGGCATAGGCTTGGAGGCTTTCTTT
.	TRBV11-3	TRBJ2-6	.	CASSSGGANVLTF	TGTGCCAGCAGCTCTGGCGGGGCCAACGTCCTGACTTTC
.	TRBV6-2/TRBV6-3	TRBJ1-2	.	CASSNTRPSLRTF	TGTGCCAGCAGTAACACCCGCCCGAGCCTCAGAACCTTC
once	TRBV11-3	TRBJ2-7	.	CASSVDSNSYEQYF	TGTGCCAGCAGCGTGGACAGCAACTCCTACGAGCAGTACTTC
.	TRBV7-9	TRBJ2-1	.	CASSSYYNEQFF	TGTGCCAGCAGCTCATACTACAATGAGCAGTTCTTC
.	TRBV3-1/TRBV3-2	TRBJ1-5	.	CASSPRRSNQPQHF	TGTGCCAGCAGCCCTAGACGGAGCAATCAGCCCCAGCATTTT
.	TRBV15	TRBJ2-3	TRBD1	CATSRGGIGQGATDTQYF	TGTGCCACCAGCAGAGGAGGAATAGGGCAGGGGGCTACAGATACGCAGTATTTT
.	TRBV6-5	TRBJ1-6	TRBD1	CASSYDRANSPLHF	TGTGCCAGCAGTTACGACAGGGCCAATTCACCCCTCCACTTT
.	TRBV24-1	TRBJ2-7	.	CATSDPGRGTYEQYF	TGTGCCACCAGTGACCCGGGACGGGGGACCTACGAGCAGTACTTC
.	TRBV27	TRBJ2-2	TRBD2	CASSSTSGNTGELFF	TGTGCCAGCAGTTCGACTAGCGGAAACACCGGGGAGCTGTTTTTT
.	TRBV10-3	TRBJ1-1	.	CAITPDTNTEAFF	TGTGCCATCACCCCGGATACAAACACTGAAGCTTTCTTT
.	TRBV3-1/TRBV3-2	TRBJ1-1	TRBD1	CASSQDTGGEDTEAFF	TGTGCCAGCAGCCAAGACACAGGGGGGGAGGACACTGAAGCTTTCTTT
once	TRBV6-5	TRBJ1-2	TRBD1	CASSYGGRGNGYTF	TGTGCCAGCAGTTACGGTGGCAGGGGGAATGGCTACACCTTC
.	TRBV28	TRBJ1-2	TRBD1	CASSGDRVRYGYTF	TGTGCCAGCAGTGGGGACAGGGTGCGGTATGGCTACACCTTC
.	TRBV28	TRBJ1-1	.	CASSYGQTSEAFF	TGTGCCAGCAGTTACGGACAAACCTCCGAAGCTTTCTTT
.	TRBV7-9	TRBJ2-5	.	CASSRMVGRGFQETQYF	TGTGCCAGCAGCCGAATGGTGGGGAGGGGGTTCCAAGAGACCCAGTACTTC
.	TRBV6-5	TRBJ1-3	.	CASTNNRVNTIYF	TGTGCCAGCACTAATAACAGGGTAAACACCATATATTTT
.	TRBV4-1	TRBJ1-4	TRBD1	CASSQESLIGGQVFF	TGCGCCAGCAGCCAAGAATCTCTTATTGGTGGACAGGTTTTTTTT